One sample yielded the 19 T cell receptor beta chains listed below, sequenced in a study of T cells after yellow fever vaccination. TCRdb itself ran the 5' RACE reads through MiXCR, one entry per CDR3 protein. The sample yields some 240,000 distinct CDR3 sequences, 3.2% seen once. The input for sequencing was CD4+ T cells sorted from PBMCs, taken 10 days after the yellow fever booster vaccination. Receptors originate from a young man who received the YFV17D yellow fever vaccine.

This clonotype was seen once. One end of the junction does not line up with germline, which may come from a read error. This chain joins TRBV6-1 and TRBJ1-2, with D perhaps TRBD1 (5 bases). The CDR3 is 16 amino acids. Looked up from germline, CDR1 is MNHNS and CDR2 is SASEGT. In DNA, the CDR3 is TGTGCCAGCACCCATCTGGACGGACACCAGGGCTATGGCCACACCTTC. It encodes CASTHLDGHQGYGHTF.

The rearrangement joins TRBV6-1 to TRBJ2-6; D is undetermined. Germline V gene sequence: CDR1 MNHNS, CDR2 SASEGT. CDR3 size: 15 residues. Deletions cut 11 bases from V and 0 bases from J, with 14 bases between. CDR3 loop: CASHSASSGANVLTF. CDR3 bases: TGTGCCTCCCACAGTGCCAGCTCTGGGGCCAACGTCCTGACTTTC.

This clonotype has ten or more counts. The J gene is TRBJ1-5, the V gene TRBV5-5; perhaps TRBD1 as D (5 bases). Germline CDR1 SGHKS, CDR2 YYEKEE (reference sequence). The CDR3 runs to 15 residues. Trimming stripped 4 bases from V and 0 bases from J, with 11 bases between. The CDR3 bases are TGTGCCAGCAGCCAGGACATCCTTAGCAATCAGCCCCAGCATTTT. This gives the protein CASSQDILSNQPQHF.

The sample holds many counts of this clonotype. This chain's CDR3 is CASSVGGNSNTGELFF. DNA for the CDR3: TGTGCCAGCAGCGTAGGAGGGAATTCGAACACCGGGGAGCTGTTTTTT. The chain recombines TRBV9 with TRBJ2-2, with D perhaps TRBD2 (5 bases). CDR3 length: 16 residues. The V and J ends lost 0 bases and 0 bases respectively, with 9 bases between them. The germline CDR1 and CDR2 sequences are SGDLS and YYNGEE.

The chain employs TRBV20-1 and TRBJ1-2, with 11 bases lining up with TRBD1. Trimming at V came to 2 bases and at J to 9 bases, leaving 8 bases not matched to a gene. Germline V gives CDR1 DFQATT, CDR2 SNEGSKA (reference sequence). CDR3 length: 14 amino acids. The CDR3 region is CSARTGQGVRRYTF. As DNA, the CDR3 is TGCAGTGCTAGAACGGGACAGGGGGTCCGTCGCTACACCTTC.

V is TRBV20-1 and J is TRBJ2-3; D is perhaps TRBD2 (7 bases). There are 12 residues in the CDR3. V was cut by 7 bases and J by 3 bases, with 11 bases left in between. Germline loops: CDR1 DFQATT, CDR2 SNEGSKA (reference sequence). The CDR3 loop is CSVRGATDTQYF. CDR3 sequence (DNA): TGCAGTGTTCGGGGGGCTACAGATACGCAGTATTTT.

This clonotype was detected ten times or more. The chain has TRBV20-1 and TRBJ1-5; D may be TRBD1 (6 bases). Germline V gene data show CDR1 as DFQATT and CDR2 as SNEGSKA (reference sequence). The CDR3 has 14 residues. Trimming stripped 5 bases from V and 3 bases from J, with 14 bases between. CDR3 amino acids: CSAEGGGSNQPQHF. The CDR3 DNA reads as TGCAGTGCTGAAGGGGGGGGTTCCAATCAGCCCCAGCATTTT.

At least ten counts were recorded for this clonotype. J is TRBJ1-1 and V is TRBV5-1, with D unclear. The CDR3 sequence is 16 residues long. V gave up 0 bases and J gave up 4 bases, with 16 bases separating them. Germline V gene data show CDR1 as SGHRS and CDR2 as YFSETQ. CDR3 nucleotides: TGCGCCAGCAGCTTGGTGGAGGCGCGAGTGAGCACTGAAGCTTTCTTT. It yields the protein CASSLVEARVSTEAFF.

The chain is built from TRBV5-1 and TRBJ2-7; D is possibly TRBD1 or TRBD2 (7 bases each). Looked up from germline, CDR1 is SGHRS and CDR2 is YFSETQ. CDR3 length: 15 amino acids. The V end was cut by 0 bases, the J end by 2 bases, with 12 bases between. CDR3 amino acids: CASSLAGGTAYEQYF. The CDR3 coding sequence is TGCGCCAGCAGCTTGGCCGGGGGGACAGCCTACGAGCAGTACTTC.

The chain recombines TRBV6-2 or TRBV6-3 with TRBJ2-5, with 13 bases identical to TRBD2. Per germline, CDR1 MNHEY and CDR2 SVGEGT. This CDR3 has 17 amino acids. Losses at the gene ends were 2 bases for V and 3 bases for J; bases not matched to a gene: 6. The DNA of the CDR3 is TGTGCCAGCAGTTACAACCCCGGACTAGCGGGGGAAGAGACCCAGTACTTC. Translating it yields CASSYNPGLAGEETQYF.

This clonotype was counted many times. CDR3 loop: CASSPMERGESTDTQYF. The CDR3 DNA reads as TGCGCCAGCAGCCCAATGGAGAGGGGGGAGAGCACAGATACGCAGTATTTT. The chain uses TRBV4-3 and TRBJ2-3; D could derive from TRBD1 or TRBD2 (6 bases each). The CDR3 has 17 residues. Trimming stripped 4 bases from V and 0 bases from J, with 17 bases between. Germline lookup yields CDR1 LGHNA and CDR2 YSLEER.

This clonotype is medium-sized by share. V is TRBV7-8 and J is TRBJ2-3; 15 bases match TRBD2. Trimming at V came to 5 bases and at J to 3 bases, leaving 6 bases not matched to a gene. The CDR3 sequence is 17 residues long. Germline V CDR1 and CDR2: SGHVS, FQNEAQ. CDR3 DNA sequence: TGTGCCAGCAGCCCCGGGACTAGCGGGGGGCTGACAGATACGCAGTATTTT. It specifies CASSPGTSGGLTDTQYF.

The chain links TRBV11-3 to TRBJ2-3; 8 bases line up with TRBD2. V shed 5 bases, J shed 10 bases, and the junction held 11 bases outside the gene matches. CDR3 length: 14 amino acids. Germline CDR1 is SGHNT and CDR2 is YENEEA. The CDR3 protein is CASSAGGRAGAQYF. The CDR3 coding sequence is TGTGCCAGCAGCGCCGGGGGGAGAGCGGGGGCGCAGTATTTT.

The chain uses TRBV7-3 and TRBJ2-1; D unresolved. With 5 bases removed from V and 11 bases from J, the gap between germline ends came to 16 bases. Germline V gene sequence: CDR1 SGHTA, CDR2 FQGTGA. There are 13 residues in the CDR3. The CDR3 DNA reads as TGTGCCAGCAGCCCAAGGACGCTTTCACAGCAGTTCTTC. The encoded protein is CASSPRTLSQQFF. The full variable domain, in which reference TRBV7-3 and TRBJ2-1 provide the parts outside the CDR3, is GAGVSQTPSNKVTEKGKYVELRCDPISGHTALYWYRQSLGQGPEFLIYFQGTGAADDSGLPNDRFFAVRPEGSVSTLKIQRTERGDSAVYLCASSPRTLSQQFFGPGTRLTVL.

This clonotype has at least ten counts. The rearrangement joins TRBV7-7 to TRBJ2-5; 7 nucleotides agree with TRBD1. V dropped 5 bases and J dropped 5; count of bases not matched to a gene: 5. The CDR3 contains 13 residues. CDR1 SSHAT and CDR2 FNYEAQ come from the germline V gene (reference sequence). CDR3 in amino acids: CASSPTGTETQYF. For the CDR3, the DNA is TGTGCCAGCAGCCCGACAGGGACCGAGACCCAGTACTTC. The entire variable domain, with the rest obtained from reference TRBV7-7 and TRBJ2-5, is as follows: GAGVSQSPRYKVTKRGQDVTLRCDPISSHATLYWYQQALGQGPEFLTYFNYEAQPDKSGLPSDRFSAERPEGSISTLTIQRTEQRDSAMYRCASSPTGTETQYFGPGTRLLVL.

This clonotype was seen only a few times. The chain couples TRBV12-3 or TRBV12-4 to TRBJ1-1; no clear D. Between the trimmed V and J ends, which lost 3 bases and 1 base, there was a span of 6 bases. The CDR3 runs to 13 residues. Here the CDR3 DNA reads TGTGCCAGCAGTTTTCGGCAGAACACTGAAGCTTTCTTT. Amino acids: CASSFRQNTEAFF.

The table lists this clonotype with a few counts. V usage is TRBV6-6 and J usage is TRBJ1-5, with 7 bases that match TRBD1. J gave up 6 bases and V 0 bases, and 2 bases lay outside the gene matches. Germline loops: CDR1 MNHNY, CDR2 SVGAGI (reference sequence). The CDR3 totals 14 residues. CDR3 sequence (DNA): TGTGCCAGCAGTTACTCCCCAGGGGGTCAGCCCCAGCATTTT. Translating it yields CASSYSPGGQPQHF.

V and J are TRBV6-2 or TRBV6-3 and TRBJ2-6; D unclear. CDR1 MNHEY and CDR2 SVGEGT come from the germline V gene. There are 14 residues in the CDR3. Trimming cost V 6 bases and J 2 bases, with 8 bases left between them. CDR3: CASRQSPGANVLTF. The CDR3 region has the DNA TGTGCCAGCAGACAAAGTCCTGGGGCCAACGTCCTGACTTTC.

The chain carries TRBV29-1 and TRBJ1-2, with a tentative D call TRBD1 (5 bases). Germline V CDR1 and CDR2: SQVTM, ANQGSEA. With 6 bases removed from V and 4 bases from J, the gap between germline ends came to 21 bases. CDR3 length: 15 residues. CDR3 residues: CSVDSSGLGPYGYTF. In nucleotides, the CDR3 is TGCAGCGTAGACAGCAGCGGTTTGGGACCCTATGGCTACACCTTC.